These T cell receptor beta chains were read from a single sample in a study of blood T cells in healthy people across ages. MiXCR was run by TCRdb on the 5' RACE reads, yielding one entry per CDR3 protein. The sample includes approximately 700,000 distinct CDR3 sequences, approximately 31% of them seen just once. The sequenced sample was blood. These receptors came from a woman at least 80 years old in good health. The CDR3 runs from the conserved cysteine through the conserved F or W.

TRBV5-1,CASSSSGKSSYNEQFF
TRBV20-1,CSALRTGEAEQFF
TRBV20-1,CSASSVNRDNRYGYTF
TRBV5-1,CASKETGGTEAFF
TRBV4-3,CASSRTGTGDSPLHF
TRBV9,CASSTPFTESRTF
TRBV7-8,CASSLTRYNEQFF
TRBV5-1,CASSAGLAYEQYF
TRBV7-6,CASSLGGWAYNEQFF
TRBV7-8,CASSLVIEGSEQYF
TRBV5-1,CASTHSKGYDTGELFF